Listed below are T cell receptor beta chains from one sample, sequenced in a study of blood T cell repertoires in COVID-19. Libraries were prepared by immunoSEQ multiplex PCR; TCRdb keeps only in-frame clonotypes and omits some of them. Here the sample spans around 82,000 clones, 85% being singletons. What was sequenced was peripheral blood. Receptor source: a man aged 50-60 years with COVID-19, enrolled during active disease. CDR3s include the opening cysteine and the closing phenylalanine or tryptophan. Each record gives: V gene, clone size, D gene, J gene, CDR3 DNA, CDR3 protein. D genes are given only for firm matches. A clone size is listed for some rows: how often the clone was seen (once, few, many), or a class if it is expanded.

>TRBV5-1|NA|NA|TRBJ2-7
TGCGCCAGCAGCCCAAGACAGATACCCTACGAGCAGTACTTC
CASSPRQIPYEQYF
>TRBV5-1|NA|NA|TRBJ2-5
TGCGCCAGCAGCTTTCTTAGAGGGAGTTCGGAGACCCAGTACTTC
CASSFLRGSSETQYF
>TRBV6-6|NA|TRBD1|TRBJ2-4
TGTGCCAGCAGTTTACTTGGGACAGGCAAAAACATTCAGTACTTC
CASSLLGTGKNIQYF
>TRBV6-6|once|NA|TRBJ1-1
TGTGCCAGCAGTTACGCGGGGAACACTGAAGCTTTCTTT
CASSYAGNTEAFF
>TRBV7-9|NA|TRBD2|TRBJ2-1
TGTGCCAGCAGACTGTCGGCGGGAGGCGTCAATGAGCAGTTCTTC
CASRLSAGGVNEQFF
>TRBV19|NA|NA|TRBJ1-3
TGTGCCAGTAGTGAGTCGGTCGGGGGTTTCTCTGGAAACACCATATATTTT
CASSESVGGFSGNTIYF
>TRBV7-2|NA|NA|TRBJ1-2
TGTGCCAGCAGCTATCAGACGGGGGGAGCTAACTATGGCTACACCTTC
CASSYQTGGANYGYTF
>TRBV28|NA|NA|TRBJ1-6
TGTGCCAGCAGTTTATTAGGGGATAATTCACCCCTCCACTTT
CASSLLGDNSPLHF
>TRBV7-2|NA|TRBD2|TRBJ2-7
TGTGCCAGCAGCTTAGGAAGGACTAGCGGGAGGAGCTACGAGCAGTACTTC
CASSLGRTSGRSYEQYF
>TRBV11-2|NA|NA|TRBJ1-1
TGTGCCAGCAGCTTCGGAGGGGGAGGGTACACTGAAGCTTTCTTT
CASSFGGGGYTEAFF
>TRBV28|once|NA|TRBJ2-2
TGTGCCAGCACCAACCAGGAGGGGGCCCTAGGCACCGGGGAGCTGTTTTTT
CASTNQEGALGTGELFF
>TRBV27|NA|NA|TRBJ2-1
TGTGCCAGCAGTTCCCCCCAAAGGAGAGATGAGCAGTTCTTC
CASSSPQRRDEQFF
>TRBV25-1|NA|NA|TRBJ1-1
TGTGCCAGCGGGGGGGGGACTGAAGCTTTCTTT
CASGGGTEAFF
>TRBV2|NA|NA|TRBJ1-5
TGTGCCAGCAATGGGGCGGGGAATCAGCCCCAGCATTTT
CASNGAGNQPQHF
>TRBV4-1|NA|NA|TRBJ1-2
TGCGCCAGCAGCCCCCCCCCAGGGGCCTCTTTCAACTATGGCTACACCTTC
CASSPPPGASFNYGYTF
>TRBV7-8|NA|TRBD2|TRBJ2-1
TGTGCCAGCAGCTTAGTGGGGGGAGGGAGGTACTATGAGCAGTTCTTC
CASSLVGGGRYYEQFF
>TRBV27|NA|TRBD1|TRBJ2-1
TGTGCCAGCAGCCGTCTTTCAGGGACAGGGGGCGATGAGCAGTTCTTC
CASSRLSGTGGDEQFF
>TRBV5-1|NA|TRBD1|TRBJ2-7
TGCGCCAGCAGCTTGGGGACAGGTGGAGTCTACGAGCAGTACTTC
CASSLGTGGVYEQYF
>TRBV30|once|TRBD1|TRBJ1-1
TGTGCCTGGACCCTAGGGGGCCTAGGGACTGAAGCTTTCTTT
CAWTLGGLGTEAFF
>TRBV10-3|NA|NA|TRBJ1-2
TGTGCCACCCAAGCGCAACTCTCCAATGGCTACACCTTC
CATQAQLSNGYTF
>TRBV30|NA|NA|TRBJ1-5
TGTGCCTGGAGTCCCCCTCAGGGGTCTCAGCCCCAGCATTTT
CAWSPPQGSQPQHF
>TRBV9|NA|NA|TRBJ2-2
TGTGCCAGCAGCACCCGGGCTGGGGCGGCGAACACCGGGGAGCTGTTTTTT
CASSTRAGAANTGELFF
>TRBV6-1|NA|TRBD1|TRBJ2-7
TGTGCCAGCAGTGAGGGCCCCTCAGGGGGTAACTCCTACGAGCAGTACTTC
CASSEGPSGGNSYEQYF
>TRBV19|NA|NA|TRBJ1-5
TGTGCCAGTAGTACGACGTTGGACAGCTATCAGCCCCAGCATTTT
CASSTTLDSYQPQHF
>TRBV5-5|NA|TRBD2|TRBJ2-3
TGTGCCAGCAGCTTCCTCGGGAGGGCCTTGGGGGATACGCAGTATTTT
CASSFLGRALGDTQYF